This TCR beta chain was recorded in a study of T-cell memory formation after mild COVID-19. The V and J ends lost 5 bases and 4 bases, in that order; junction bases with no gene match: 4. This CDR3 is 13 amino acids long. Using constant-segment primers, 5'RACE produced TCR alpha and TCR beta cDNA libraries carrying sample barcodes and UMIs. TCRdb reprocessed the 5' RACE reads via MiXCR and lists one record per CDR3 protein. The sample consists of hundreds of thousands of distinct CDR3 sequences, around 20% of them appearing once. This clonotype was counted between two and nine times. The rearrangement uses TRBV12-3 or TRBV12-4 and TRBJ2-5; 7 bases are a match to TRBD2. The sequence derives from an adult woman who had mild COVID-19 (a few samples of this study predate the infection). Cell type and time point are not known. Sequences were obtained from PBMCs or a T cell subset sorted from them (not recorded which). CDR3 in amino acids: CASSRTSPETQYF. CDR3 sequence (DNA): TGTGCCAGCAGTCGGACTAGTCCAGAGACCCAGTACTTC.